This section outlines one T cell receptor (beta chain) sequence together with its context. As yet, its antigen is unknown. Sequencing used immunoSEQ multiplex PCR; TCRdb keeps in-frame clones, though not all of them. The table lists 26,000 or so clones, 70% to 80% of them singletons, with about 15% in the top ten. The data originate from a study of vaccination effects on CD4 cells after COVID-19. Overall study context: It was two doses of either the BNT162b2 or mRNA-1273 vaccine that participants received. Sample provision by two convalescent patients occurred 16 days and one week before vaccination.

Antigen-specific CD4+ T cells were expanded with viral peptide pools in the ViraFEST assay before sequencing. Cultured cells yielded isolated CD4+ T cells after 10 days. SARS-CoV-2 infection was confirmed by PCR in the person between March and December 2020. Study findings and constraints: Early post-infection timepoints were missing from the study, which also had few convalescent patients.

The CDR3 consists of 15 residues. In germline, CDR1 is LNHDA, CDR2 SQIVND (reference sequence). Trimming removed 5 bases from V and 1 base from J, with 14 bases in between. The TCR originated in a human donor who had a prior SARS-CoV-2 infection. The J gene is TRBJ1-2, the V gene TRBV19; D is unresolved. Sequences were derived from CD4+ T cells from PBMCs cultured with HCoV-NL63 spike peptides, sampled before COVID-19 vaccination. CDR3 amino acids: CASSPRQAINYGYTF. The CDR3 DNA reads TGTGCCAGTAGTCCGCGGCAGGCTATTAACTATGGCTACACCTTC.